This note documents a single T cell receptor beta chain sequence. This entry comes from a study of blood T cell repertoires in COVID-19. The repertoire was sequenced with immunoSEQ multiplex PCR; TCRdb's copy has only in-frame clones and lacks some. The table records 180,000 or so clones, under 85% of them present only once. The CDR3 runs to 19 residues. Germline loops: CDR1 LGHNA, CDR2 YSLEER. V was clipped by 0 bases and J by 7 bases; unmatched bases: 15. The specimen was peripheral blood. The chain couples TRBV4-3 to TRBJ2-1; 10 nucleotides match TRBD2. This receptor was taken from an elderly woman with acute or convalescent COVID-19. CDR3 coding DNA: TGCGCCAGCAGCCAAGACTTACTTACTAGCGGGGCAAGGTCGAATGAGCAGTTCTTC. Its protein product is CASSQDLLTSGARSNEQFF.